This T cell receptor beta chain was captured in a study of identical twins. TCRdb independently ran MiXCR on the 5' RACE reads; one entry per CDR3 protein. The repertoire holds around 250,000 distinct CDR3 sequences, with roughly 12% as singletons. These data also featured in a second study, about yellow fever vaccine responses in identical twins.

Sequencing input: memory (CD45RO+) T cells sorted from blood. This receptor was identified in a woman in her late teens or twenties in good health.

The DNA of the CDR3 is TGCAGTGCTCGACCTGGGAAGGGCACAGATACGCAGTATTTT. Translation gives CSARPGKGTDTQYF. J is TRBJ2-3 and V is TRBV20-1; D gene unclear. This CDR3 spans 14 amino acids. V lost 5 bases and J lost 1, with 13 bases in between. CDR1 and CDR2 from the germline V gene are DFQATT and SNEGSKA (reference sequence).